This T cell receptor (beta chain) was obtained from a study of shared clonotypes between healthy human individuals. Germline V gene lookup returns CDR1 SSHAT and CDR2 FNYEAQ (reference sequence). This CDR3 comprises 13 residues. As for this clone: One junction end disagrees with the germline gene, perhaps due to a read error. Other DNA sequences within the sample encode an identical CDR3.

Data came from immunoSEQ multiplex PCR; TCRdb stores just in-frame clones and leaves some out. The data hold roughly 2.6 million clones, with about 92% observed a single time. The specimen was naive CD4+ T cells sorted from blood. Documented subset: CD45RA+ positively selected. The receptor comes from a man aged 18 to 30 in good health. The J gene is TRBJ2-1, the V gene TRBV7-7, with D possibly matching TRBD2 (6 bases). In DNA, the CDR3 is TGTGCTAGCAGCACGGATCGGGGGAATGAGCAGTTCTTC. Protein product: CASSTDRGNEQFF.